These T cell receptor beta chains were read from a single sample in a study of cytomegalovirus exposure and HLA in healthy donors. Clones were read by immunoSEQ multiplex PCR, and TCRdb kept only the in-frame ones, dropping some. The sample records around 200,000 clones, around 75% being singletons. The sample comprised PBMCs. These receptors all stem from a man aged 35 to 55 in good health and CMV-seropositive. Both conserved end residues are part of each CDR3. A D gene is named only where the DNA matches it firmly. Size is omitted from some rows. Given values are once, few, many or a class for expanded clones.

-	TRBV6-5	-	TRBJ2-7	TGTGCCAGCAGTTACGTGACAGGATCCTACGAGCAGTACTTC	CASSYVTGSYEQYF
TRBD1	TRBV27	-	TRBJ2-7	TGTGCCAGCAGTGGGGGACAGACAAGCTACGAGCAGTACTTC	CASSGGQTSYEQYF
TRBD2	TRBV6-5	-	TRBJ2-3	TGTGCCAGCAGTTACTTCGGGGGGTCCGGCACAGATACGCAGTATTTT	CASSYFGGSGTDTQYF
-	TRBV6-6	-	TRBJ1-2	TGTGCCAGCAGTGAGGGGGTTCCTGGCTACACCTTC	CASSEGVPGYTF
-	TRBV19	-	TRBJ2-7	TGTGCCAGTAGTATCGGGTCCGTCTACGAGCAGTACTTC	CASSIGSVYEQYF
TRBD2	TRBV5-1	-	TRBJ2-2	TGCGCCAGCAGCCTTATATTAAGCGGGACGAACACCGGGGAGCTGTTTTTT	CASSLILSGTNTGELFF
-	TRBV9	-	TRBJ2-2	TGTGCCAGCAGCGCCCATCCACTTACCGGGGAGCTGTTTTTT	CASSAHPLTGELFF
-	TRBV29-1	-	TRBJ1-1	TGCAGCGTTGGTTTTCCCATTAGACAGGCCACTGAAGCTTTCTTT	CSVGFPIRQATEAFF
-	TRBV7-2	-	TRBJ1-2	TGTGCCAGCAGCTTAGGGCTCCTCAGGGGCGCCTCCTATGGCTACACCTTC	CASSLGLLRGASYGYTF
TRBD2	TRBV9	-	TRBJ2-3	TGTGCCAGCAGCGCCTCTAGCGGGGGGGGAACAGATACGCAGTATTTT	CASSASSGGGTDTQYF
TRBD2	TRBV6-5	-	TRBJ2-7	TGTGCCAGCACGGGAGGGGACTTGGGCTCCTACGAGCAGTACTTC	CASTGGDLGSYEQYF
-	TRBV27	few	TRBJ1-2	TGTGCCAGCAGTCCCACAGGGCCGACGACGTATGGCTACACCTTC	CASSPTGPTTYGYTF
-	TRBV11-2	-	TRBJ2-7	TGTGCCAGCAGCCCGGTTCTGGGGCCGGGCGAGCAGTACTTC	CASSPVLGPGEQYF
-	TRBV30	-	TRBJ1-1	TGTGCCTGGAGTCGTTGGACGGGAGGACAGAACACTGAAGCTTTCTTT	CAWSRWTGGQNTEAFF
-	TRBV30	-	TRBJ1-4	TGTGCCTGGAACCAGGCAGCTAATGAAAAACTGTTTTTT	CAWNQAANEKLFF
-	TRBV21-1	-	TRBJ1-4	TGTGCCAGCAGCAAACTAACGGAGACTAATGAAAAACTGTTTTTT	CASSKLTETNEKLFF
TRBD1	TRBV2	-	TRBJ2-3	TGTGCCAGCAGTGATCCGGGACAGGGGGCGGGGGATACGCAGTATTTT	CASSDPGQGAGDTQYF
-	TRBV27	-	TRBJ1-4	TGTGCCAGCAGGCCCCCGGGACAAGCGAGTGAAAAACTGTTTTTT	CASRPPGQASEKLFF
TRBD2	TRBV28	-	TRBJ2-7	TGTGCCAGCAGTTTCGGGGGGTCTTACGAGCAGTACTTC	CASSFGGSYEQYF
TRBD1	TRBV6-5	-	TRBJ2-7	TGTGCCAGCAGTTACTTGGGACAGGGCGAGCAGTACTTC	CASSYLGQGEQYF
TRBD1	TRBV29-1	few	TRBJ2-6	TGCAGCGTTCGAACAGGGGTCGGGGCCAACGTCCTGACTTTC	CSVRTGVGANVLTF
TRBD1	TRBV7-8	-	TRBJ2-7	TGTGCCAGCAGCTTACGGGATATACCGGGACAGGGGAGGCACGAGCAGTACTTC	CASSLRDIPGQGRHEQYF
-	TRBV28	-	TRBJ2-7	TGTGCCAGCAGTTTAAACGGCTACGAGCAGTACTTC	CASSLNGYEQYF
-	TRBV5-4	-	TRBJ2-1	TGTGCCAGCAGCTTGGCCCTAATAGCTAGCGAGCAGTTCTTC	CASSLALIASEQFF
-	TRBV5-4	-	TRBJ2-3	TGTGCCAGCAGCGTGCTCAGGGGAGATACGCAGTATTTT	CASSVLRGDTQYF
-	TRBV7-2	-	TRBJ2-7	TGTGCCAGCAGCTTAGAAGACAGCTACGAGCAGTACTTC	CASSLEDSYEQYF
-	TRBV7-3	once	TRBJ2-1	TGTGCCAGCAGCTTATTGGGCCTTTGGAATGAGCAGTTCTTC	CASSLLGLWNEQFF
-	TRBV5-1	-	TRBJ2-7	TGCGCCAGCAGCCCGGCGGGCCGTATAAGCTCCTACGAGCAGTACTTC	CASSPAGRISSYEQYF
-	TRBV9	-	TRBJ1-3	TGTGCCAGCAGCGTCAGGGTGGACTCTGGAAACACCATATATTTT	CASSVRVDSGNTIYF
TRBD2	TRBV28	-	TRBJ2-2	TGTGCCAGCACCAACCCGAGGACTAGCGGGGGGTTCCGGATGACCGGGGAGCTGTTTTTT	CASTNPRTSGGFRMTGELFF
-	TRBV7-8	-	TRBJ2-7	TGTGCCAGCAGCAAAACGGAGGTGGGGGCTTACGAGCAGTACTTC	CASSKTEVGAYEQYF
-	TRBV4-3	-	TRBJ1-3	TGCGCCAGCAGCCAAGTGGGGGCGGGCTCTGGAAACACCATATATTTT	CASSQVGAGSGNTIYF
-	TRBV9	-	TRBJ2-7	TGTGCCAGCAGCGTAGAAGACAGCCCCCACGAGCAGTACTTC	CASSVEDSPHEQYF
-	TRBV4-1	-	TRBJ1-6	TGCGCCAGCAGCCAAGAGGGCAGGGTCTGGGATAATTCACCCCTCCACTTT	CASSQEGRVWDNSPLHF
-	TRBV15	-	TRBJ1-1	TGTGCCACCAGCAGAGAGGGGGGATACACTGAAGCTTTCTTT	CATSREGGYTEAFF
-	TRBV7-9	-	TRBJ2-7	TGTGCCAGCAGCGACAGTCTCGTAATCAGGGATTACGAGCAGTACTTC	CASSDSLVIRDYEQYF
TRBD1	TRBV11-2	once	TRBJ2-3	TGTGCCAGCAGCTCATTCGGACAGGCTAGCACAGATACGCAGTATTTT	CASSSFGQASTDTQYF
-	TRBV19	-	TRBJ1-1	TGTGCCAGTAGTATATGGGTCCAGGACACTGAAGCTTTCTTT	CASSIWVQDTEAFF
-	TRBV7-2	-	TRBJ1-1	TGTGCCAGCAGCTCTTATTTAGGGGTGAAGCTGAACACTGAAGCTTTCTTT	CASSSYLGVKLNTEAFF
-	TRBV9	-	TRBJ1-2	TGTGCCAGCAGCGTAGCTTGGGATAGAGGGGGCTACACCTTC	CASSVAWDRGGYTF
TRBD1	TRBV28	-	TRBJ2-7	TGTGCCAGCAGGACGACAGGGGGCAAGCACGAGCAGTACTTC	CASRTTGGKHEQYF
-	TRBV27	few	TRBJ2-7	TGTGCCAGCAGTTACGGGACAAACTCCTACGAGCAGTACTTC	CASSYGTNSYEQYF
TRBD2	TRBV7-9	-	TRBJ2-5	TGTGCCAGCAGCTTTCCCGGGGGGAGGCAAGAGACCCAGTACTTC	CASSFPGGRQETQYF
TRBD2	TRBV9	once	TRBJ2-7	TGTGCCAGCAGCGAGGGAAGCGGGGCGCCCTACGAGCAGTACTTC	CASSEGSGAPYEQYF
TRBD2	TRBV27	once	TRBJ2-7	TGTGCCAGCAGTTTAGGGGAGGGGCGCAGGTCCATCGAGCAGTACTTC	CASSLGEGRRSIEQYF
-	TRBV9	few	TRBJ2-7	TGTGCCAGCAGCGTACAGGGTGGCTCCTACGAGCAGTACTTC	CASSVQGGSYEQYF
TRBD1	TRBV15	-	TRBJ1-2	TGTGCCACCAACGCCGGGACAGGGGGCCATGGCTACACCTTC	CATNAGTGGHGYTF
-	TRBV7-2	-	TRBJ1-1	TGTGCCAGCAGCTTAGTAGTTGAAGCTTTCTTT	CASSLVVEAFF
-	TRBV4-3	-	TRBJ2-7	TGCGCCAGCAGCCAAGCCGACTCGGCCGGGTACGAGCAGTACTTC	CASSQADSAGYEQYF
-	TRBV18	-	TRBJ1-1	TGTGCCAGCTCACCACGTTTTCCAGGGAAGAACACTGAAGCTTTCTTT	CASSPRFPGKNTEAFF
TRBD1	TRBV28	-	TRBJ2-7	TGTGCCAGCAGTACCCGACAGGGGGGAAACCCTACTGATGAGCAGTACTTC	CASSTRQGGNPTDEQYF
-	TRBV20-1	-	TRBJ1-1	TGCAGTGCTGATCTCGCGGAGGGGGCTTTCTTT	CSADLAEGAFF
-	TRBV2	-	TRBJ1-5	TGTGCCAGTTTTCCAGACAACAGCAATCAGCCCCAGCATTTT	CASFPDNSNQPQHF
-	TRBV28	-	TRBJ2-5	TGTGCCAGCAGTCACAGGTCACAAGAGACCCAGTACTTC	CASSHRSQETQYF